These 2 T cell receptor beta chains were all obtained from the same sample, sequenced in a study of cytomegalovirus exposure and HLA in healthy donors. TCRdb's copy holds only in-frame clones and misses some; the assay was immunoSEQ multiplex PCR. In the table there are about 170,000 clones, around nine tenths of which are singletons. Sample: PBMCs. All receptors come from a woman in her twenties or thirties in good health and CMV-seronegative.

This chain connects TRBV9 to TRBJ1-1; D call uncertain. Germline CDR1 reads SGDLS; CDR2 reads YYNGEE. Trimming took off 1 base at V and 3 bases at J, with 13 bases between the two ends. CDR3 length equals 15 residues. The CDR3 coding sequence is TGTGCCAGCAGCGTAATGGCAGAAGAATACACTGAAGCTTTCTTT. Its translation is CASSVMAEEYTEAFF. Full variable domain (remainder filled in from reference TRBV9 and TRBJ1-1): DSGVTQTPKHLITATGQRVTLRCSPRSGDLSVYWYQQSLDQGLQFLIQYYNGEERAKGNILERFSAQQFPDLHSELNLSSLELGDSALYFCASSVMAEEYTEAFFGQGTRLTVV.

This chain joins TRBV7-9 and TRBJ2-2, with 8 bases lining up with TRBD2. Unmatched junction bases numbered 12, after V lost 3 bases and J lost 0 bases. This CDR3 is 19 amino acids long. Germline values: CDR1 SEHNR, CDR2 FQNEAQ (reference sequence). The CDR3, as DNA: TGTGCCAGCAGCTTTCGTGGGACTAGTTTCCAGTCGAACACCGGGGAGCTGTTTTTT. Translated: CASSFRGTSFQSNTGELFF.